Listed below are T cell receptor beta chains from one sample, sequenced in a study of response to subunit inactivated influenza vaccine. From the RT-PCR reads, TCRdb called clonotypes with MiXCR, one entry per CDR3 protein. The sample records around 760,000 distinct CDR3 sequences, around 14% being singletons. Material: PBMCs from blood, obtained around two weeks before vaccination. These TCRs come from a man between 50 and 59 years old who received an inactivated influenza vaccine. CDR3s include the opening cysteine and the closing phenylalanine or tryptophan. Each record gives: clone size, D gene, J gene, V gene, CDR3 protein, CDR3 DNA. D genes are given only for firm matches. Size is omitted from some rows. Given values are once, few, many or a class for expanded clones.

>.|TRBD2|TRBJ2-7|TRBV29-1
CSVGGEGEQYF
TGCAGCGTTGGAGGGGAGGGCGAGCAGTACTTC
>few|TRBD1|TRBJ1-4|TRBV12-3/TRBV12-4
CASSQGEVDEKLFF
TGTGCCAGCAGCCAGGGGGAAGTGGATGAAAAACTGTTTTTT
>many|.|TRBJ1-6|TRBV4-1
CASSQDGLGSNSPLHF
TGCGCCAGCAGCCAAGACGGACTGGGGTCAAATTCACCCCTCCACTTT
>many|.|TRBJ1-1|TRBV20-1
CRAGTGMNTEAFF
TGCAGGGCTGGAACGGGAATGAACACTGAAGCTTTCTTT
>.|TRBD2|TRBJ2-7|TRBV7-6
CASSLVTGTSNYEQYF
TGTGCCAGCAGCTTAGTAACCGGGACTAGTAACTACGAGCAGTACTTC
>few|.|TRBJ2-3|TRBV5-1
CASSLGESSTDTQYF
TGCGCCAGCAGCTTGGGAGAGTCTAGCACAGATACGCAGTATTTT
>.|.|TRBJ1-3|TRBV9
CASSVSGRDTIYF
TGTGCCAGCAGCGTTTCGGGTAGGGACACCATATATTTT
>.|TRBD1|TRBJ1-1|TRBV7-9
CASSLRGQGGTEAFF
TGTGCCAGCAGCTTGCGAGGACAGGGTGGCACTGAAGCTTTCTTT
>few|TRBD1|TRBJ2-1|TRBV11-2
CASTPLRGQGAPTYNEQFF
TGTGCCAGCACCCCCCTTCGGGGACAGGGGGCCCCTACCTACAATGAGCAGTTCTTC
>.|TRBD1|TRBJ2-5|TRBV2
CASTRQGQNQETQYF
TGTGCCAGCACCAGACAGGGCCAGAATCAAGAGACCCAGTACTTC
>.|.|TRBJ2-7|TRBV19
CASSRSGNYEQYF
TGTGCCAGCAGCCGTAGTGGCAACTACGAGCAGTACTTC
>few|.|TRBJ1-2|TRBV4-3
CASSQGGLVRGYTF
TGCGCCAGCAGCCAAGGGGGACTTGTCCGTGGCTACACCTTC
>.|.|TRBJ1-1|TRBV20-1
CSARVVDHTEAFF
TGCAGTGCTAGAGTGGTAGACCACACTGAAGCTTTCTTT
>few|TRBD2|TRBJ2-5|TRBV20-1
CSATRLAGNQETQYF
TGCAGTGCTACCCGACTAGCGGGAAACCAAGAGACCCAGTACTTC
>.|TRBD2|TRBJ2-5|TRBV12-3/TRBV12-4
CASSLGSGIETQYF
TGTGCCAGCAGTTTGGGCAGCGGGATTGAGACCCAGTACTTC
>.|.|TRBJ2-5|TRBV7-9
CASSSRVVRKNQETQYF
TGTGCCAGCAGCTCCCGGGTCGTCAGAAAGAACCAAGAGACCCAGTACTTC
>.|TRBD1|TRBJ1-5|TRBV10-3
CAIRDRGNQPQHF
TGTGCCATCAGGGACAGGGGCAATCAGCCCCAGCATTTT
>few|.|TRBJ1-2|TRBV10-3
CAISELNGPGGYTF
TGTGCCATCAGTGAGTTGAACGGACCCGGGGGCTACACCTTC
>.|.|TRBJ2-1|TRBV28
CASRPWGVPSYNEQFF
TGTGCCAGCAGACCTTGGGGGGTCCCCTCTTACAATGAGCAGTTCTTC
>.|.|TRBJ2-2|TRBV5-1
CASSLEVVGELFF
TGCGCCAGCAGCTTGGAAGTCGTCGGGGAGCTGTTTTTT
>few|.|TRBJ1-4|TRBV5-1
CASRRGDATNEKLFF
TGCGCCAGCAGAAGGGGTGATGCAACTAATGAAAAACTGTTTTTT
>few|.|TRBJ2-3|TRBV29-1
CSVAPRGNTDTQYF
TGCAGCGTTGCCCCAAGGGGAAACACAGATACGCAGTATTTT
>few|.|TRBJ2-1|TRBV28
CASSLNGGSGEQFF
TGTGCCAGCAGTTTAAATGGGGGATCGGGTGAGCAGTTCTTC
>few|.|TRBJ2-7|TRBV6-6
CASSYSTPRLYF
TGTGCCAGCAGTTACTCGACACCCAGACTATACTTC
>.|TRBD1|TRBJ1-3|TRBV4-3
CASSQLGQGLFDRSGNTIYF
TGCGCCAGCAGCCAGCTGGGACAGGGTTTGTTCGATCGCTCTGGAAACACCATATATTTT
>.|TRBD1|TRBJ2-6|TRBV24-1
CATSDSPGQGFSGANVLTF
TGTGCCACCAGTGATTCTCCGGGACAGGGGTTCTCTGGGGCCAACGTCCTGACTTTC
>many|.|TRBJ1-1|TRBV6-5
CASSYRAVKIWDTEAFF
TGTGCCAGCAGTTACCGGGCTGTGAAAATTTGGGACACTGAAGCTTTCTTT
>many|.|TRBJ1-3|TRBV29-1
CSVVKGSGNTIYF
TGCAGCGTTGTCAAGGGCTCTGGAAACACCATATATTTT
>.|.|TRBJ2-1|TRBV7-9
CASSLALRELNNEQFF
TGTGCCAGCAGCTTAGCGTTGCGGGAACTAAACAATGAGCAGTTCTTC
>.|TRBD2|TRBJ2-7|TRBV27
CASALGIAGGPYEQYF
TGTGCCAGCGCTCTAGGGATAGCGGGAGGCCCCTACGAGCAGTACTTC
>few|TRBD1|TRBJ2-1|TRBV24-1
CATSDLRTGNEQFF
TGTGCCACCAGTGATTTGAGGACAGGCAATGAGCAGTTCTTC
>.|.|TRBJ2-3|TRBV10-3
CAISSSWTGTDTQYF
TGTGCCATCAGTTCCTCCTGGACAGGCACAGATACGCAGTATTTT
>.|.|TRBJ2-7|TRBV7-2
CASTPAGVSYEQYF
TGTGCCAGCACCCCGGCAGGGGTCTCCTACGAGCAGTACTTC
>many|TRBD2|TRBJ2-1|TRBV12-3/TRBV12-4
CASTLAGGEDEQFF
TGTGCCAGCACTTTAGCGGGGGGCGAGGATGAGCAGTTCTTC
>.|.|TRBJ2-1|TRBV11-2
CASSNDGLALYEYVDEQFF
TGTGCCAGCAGCAACGACGGTCTAGCGCTTTATGAGTATGTTGATGAGCAGTTCTTC
>.|TRBD2|TRBJ2-1|TRBV20-1
CSARLAVAYNEQFF
TGCAGTGCCAGACTAGCGGTGGCCTACAATGAGCAGTTCTTC
>few|TRBD1|TRBJ1-6|TRBV9
CASSPRTGANSPLHF
TGTGCCAGCAGCCCCCGGACAGGGGCGAATTCACCCCTCCACTTT
>many|.|TRBJ2-5|TRBV12-3/TRBV12-4
CASSPEETQYF
TGTGCCAGCAGTCCAGAGGAGACCCAGTACTTC
>few|.|TRBJ1-3|TRBV6-4
CASSDSRDSGNTIYF
TGTGCCAGCAGTGATTCCCGGGACTCTGGAAACACCATATATTTT
>few|TRBD2|TRBJ2-5|TRBV20-1
CSASPASGGTQYF
TGCAGTGCCTCCCCCGCTAGCGGGGGGACCCAGTACTTC
>few|.|TRBJ1-3|TRBV12-3/TRBV12-4
CASSSSATGYGNTIYF
TGTGCCAGCAGTTCCTCCGCGACAGGATATGGAAACACCATATATTTT
>few|.|TRBJ2-5|TRBV10-3
CAISERADETQYF
TGTGCCATCAGTGAACGGGCTGATGAGACCCAGTACTTC
>few|.|TRBJ1-2|TRBV29-1
CSVEPAGYGYTF
TGCAGCGTTGAACCGGCAGGGTATGGCTACACCTTC
>few|.|TRBJ1-4|TRBV12-3/TRBV12-4
CASRAAGGDEKLFF
TGTGCCAGCAGGGCTGCGGGTGGAGATGAAAAACTGTTTTTT
>once|TRBD2|TRBJ2-3|TRBV3-1
CASSQLREVKQYF
TGTGCCAGCAGCCAACTCCGGGAGGTGAAGCAGTATTTT
>few|.|TRBJ2-2|TRBV28
CASSFPGVSGELFF
TGTGCCAGCAGTTTCCCAGGGGTTTCCGGGGAGCTGTTTTTT
>few|.|TRBJ1-1|TRBV25-1
CASSPMGLGNTEAFF
TGTGCCAGCAGCCCAATGGGACTGGGGAACACTGAAGCTTTCTTT
>.|TRBD2|TRBJ2-7|TRBV4-2
CASSQVGGMSYEQYF
TGTGCCAGCAGCCAAGTGGGGGGGATGTCCTACGAGCAGTACTTC
>few|.|TRBJ2-3|TRBV15
CATSRDRIGTDTQYF
TGTGCCACCAGCAGAGACAGAATCGGCACAGATACGCAGTATTTT
>few|.|TRBJ1-6|TRBV12-3/TRBV12-4
CASSPLLGPYSPLHF
TGTGCCAGCAGCCCCTTGCTGGGACCTTATTCACCCCTCCACTTT
>few|.|TRBJ1-5|TRBV12-3/TRBV12-4
CASRLGPGPNQPQHF
TGTGCCAGCAGACTCGGACCTGGGCCCAATCAGCCCCAGCATTTT
>.|TRBD1|TRBJ1-6|TRBV15
CATSVDRGRASPLHF
TGTGCCACCAGCGTGGACAGGGGCCGCGCTTCACCCCTCCACTTT
>.|TRBD1|TRBJ2-7|TRBV25-1
CASTQGGGSYEQYF
TGTGCCAGCACACAGGGGGGTGGCTCCTACGAGCAGTACTTC
>few|TRBD2|TRBJ2-3|TRBV20-1
CSASSLTSGGASTDTQYF
TGCAGTGCTAGTTCCCTGACTAGCGGGGGGGCTAGCACAGATACGCAGTATTTT
>few|TRBD1|TRBJ1-6|TRBV27
CASQDRGGSPLHF
TGTGCCAGCCAGGACAGGGGTGGCTCACCCCTCCACTTT
>few|TRBD2|TRBJ2-7|TRBV4-2
CASSQALGVAGVGSYEQYF
TGTGCCAGCAGCCAAGCCCTGGGGGTAGCGGGAGTCGGCTCCTACGAGCAGTACTTC